This T cell receptor (beta chain) was captured by sequencing in a study of blood T cell repertoires in COVID-19. Study-wide background: The origin of the acute and convalescent COVID-19 samples was the United States, Italy and Spain. Sources were T cells, B-cell-depleted T cells, or PBMCs; the material itself was cDNA or gDNA.

V was cut by 8 bases and J by 3 bases, with 11 bases left in between. Germline CDR1 and CDR2: LNHDA and SQIVND (reference sequence). There are 13 residues in the CDR3. In the authors' workflow: Amplification with reference gene primers provided the estimates of nucleated cell counts. Using immunoSEQ multiplex PCR, the repertoire was profiled, and TCRdb retains in-frame clones only, with some absent. That table gives V, J and clone size, and the DNA gave D and trimming. Seen here are 100,000 to 150,000 clones, about 89% observed once, and the top ten hold about 17%. The chain links TRBV19 to TRBJ2-1; D possibly corresponds to TRBD1 (6 bases). The TCR originated in a man aged 50-60 years with active or convalescent COVID-19. What was sequenced was peripheral blood. The CDR3 region has the DNA TGTGCCAGTCGGTCAGGGGTCTACAATGAGCAGTTCTTC. Translating gives CASRSGVYNEQFF.